This TCR beta chain was sequenced for a study of shared clonotypes between healthy human individuals. Remarks on this clone: Its target is not known.

The germline V gene has CDR1 SEHNR and CDR2 FQNEAQ (reference sequence). This CDR3 contains 17 residues. With V trimmed by 6 bases and J by 5 bases, 11 bases remained unmatched. Positive CCR7 selection of CD45RO-negative cells yielded the naive CD8 cells, and terminally differentiated effector memory CD45RA+ cells were excluded. Clones were sequenced by immunoSEQ multiplex PCR, and TCRdb holds only the in-frame ones, with some missing. The sample lists hundreds of thousands of clones; approximately 90% were seen once. Broader study findings: Sharing across four donors was highest in naive CD4 (around 5%) and lowest in memory CD8 (roughly 0.4%).

The receptor was isolated from a man under 40 in good health. V is TRBV7-9 and J is TRBJ2-1, with 12 bases lining up with TRBD2. The sequencing sample was made of naive CD8+ T cells sorted from blood. The CDR3 sequence is CASRHGLAGMGDNEQFF. In nucleotides, the CDR3 is TGTGCCAGCAGACACGGACTAGCGGGAATGGGTGACAATGAGCAGTTCTTC. The full variable domain, completed using reference TRBV7-9 and TRBJ2-1, is DTGVSQNPRHKITKRGQNVTFRCDPISEHNRLYWYRQTLGQGPEFLTYFQNEAQLEKSRLLSDRFSAERPKGSFSTLEIQRTEQGDSAMYLCASRHGLAGMGDNEQFFGPGTRLTVL.